This is a list of T cell receptor beta chains from one sample in a study of blood T cell repertoires in COVID-19. Method: immunoSEQ multiplex PCR; TCRdb's copy keeps in-frame clones and lacks some. This table holds around 270,000 clones, approximately 91% found once. Sequenced sample: peripheral blood. The receptors originated from a person aged 18 to 35 with COVID-19, enrolled during active disease. The CDR3 runs from the conserved cysteine through the conserved F or W. A D gene is named only where the DNA matches it firmly. The listing skips clone size in some rows; elsewhere it reads once, few, many or a size class.

>.|TRBJ2-7|TRBV27|.
TGTGCCAGCAGTCCACACCGGGACAAAGAAAACTACGAGCAGTACTTC
CASSPHRDKENYEQYF
>.|TRBJ2-7|TRBV11-2|TRBD1
TGTGCCAGCAGCTTACCGGACAGGGGCCCCTACGAGCAGTACTTC
CASSLPDRGPYEQYF
>.|TRBJ2-1|TRBV27|.
TGTGCCAGCAGTTTATCGGCCGGGAATGAGCAGTTCTTC
CASSLSAGNEQFF
>.|TRBJ2-2|TRBV21-1|.
TGTGCCAGCAGCAAACGACAGCACACCGGGGAGCTGTTTTTT
CASSKRQHTGELFF
>few|TRBJ2-2|TRBV5-4|TRBD1
TGTGCCAGCAGCTTGGGACAGGGCAAATCCACCGGGGAGCTGTTTTTT
CASSLGQGKSTGELFF
>.|TRBJ1-5|TRBV18|.
TGTGCCAGCTCATCGGACGCTAGCCCGATCTCATATCAGCCCCAGCATTTT
CASSSDASPISYQPQHF
>.|TRBJ2-7|TRBV9|TRBD1
TGTGCCAGCAGCGTAATAGGGACAGGGGGCGAGCAGTACTTC
CASSVIGTGGEQYF
>.|TRBJ1-5|TRBV27|.
TGTGCCAGCAGCCCCGACAGACCCAATCAGCCCCAGCATTTT
CASSPDRPNQPQHF
>.|TRBJ2-1|TRBV7-3|TRBD2
TGTGCCAGCAGCCCCGGGACTAGCGGGGGGAATGAGCAGTTCTTC
CASSPGTSGGNEQFF
>.|TRBJ1-1|TRBV3-1/TRBV3-2|.
TGTGCCAGCAGCCTAGGATGGGCCGGTGAAGCTTTCTTT
CASSLGWAGEAFF
>.|TRBJ2-6|TRBV7-3|.
TGTGCCAGCACCGGACTCTCTGGGGCCAACGTCCTGACTTTC
CASTGLSGANVLTF
>.|TRBJ2-7|TRBV28|.
TGTGCCAGCAGCGTAGCTGGCTTTGACGAGCAGTACTTC
CASSVAGFDEQYF
>few|TRBJ2-4|TRBV11-2|TRBD2
TGTGCCAGCAGCTTCCGGACTAGCGGAAACATTCAGTACTTC
CASSFRTSGNIQYF
>.|TRBJ2-5|TRBV10-2|.
TGCGCCAGCAGTGAGACTAGGAGAGAGACCCAGTACTTC
CASSETRRETQYF
>.|TRBJ2-7|TRBV9|.
TGTGCCAGCAGCCCGCGGGGTTCCTACGAGCAGTACTTC
CASSPRGSYEQYF
>.|TRBJ1-5|TRBV2|.
TGTGCCAGCACCCTGGCGGGGCTGGACCAGGATCAGCCCCAGCATTTT
CASTLAGLDQDQPQHF
>.|TRBJ1-2|TRBV6-5|.
TGTGCCAGCAGAAGGACAGACCTCTATGGCTACACCTTC
CASRRTDLYGYTF